This T cell receptor (beta chain) was identified during a study of radiotherapy plus CTLA-4 blockade in lung cancer. Profiled with immunoSEQ multiplex PCR; TCRdb holds only in-frame clones, not every one. The sample includes fewer than 100,000 clones, around four fifths seen only once; the top ten take 0.75% to 0.95%. The CDR3 runs to 14 residues. The germline gives CDR1 MNHEY, CDR2 SMNVEV (reference sequence). V was pared by 4 bases and J by 10 bases, with 17 bases between. The chain couples TRBV27 to TRBJ1-3; no clear D. The sequence was obtained from a human donor with non-small cell lung cancer who had stable disease on radiotherapy plus ipilimumab. This specimen consisted of peripheral blood, obtained from a patient treated with radiotherapy plus ipilimumab. The CDR3 here is CASSSIASERTIYF. In DNA, the CDR3 is TGTGCCAGCAGTTCGATAGCTTCTGAACGGACCATATATTTT.